This is a list of T cell receptor beta chains from one sample in a study of breast tumors, draining lymph nodes, adjacent tissues. TCRdb processed the multiplex PCR reads anew with MiXCR; each CDR3 protein has one entry. The repertoire holds about 140,000 distinct CDR3 sequences, with approximately 32% as singletons. The sequenced sample was axillary lymph node tissue. These receptors were taken from a female donor with breast cancer. Some clones in this sample may be carry-over from other donors' samples. Each CDR3 is given with its conserved first and last residue. The D gene is left open where the match is weak. Part of the rows lack a size; the others show once, few, many or a class for expanded clones.

clone size	V gene	D gene	J gene	CDR3 protein	CDR3 DNA
NA	TRBV12-3/TRBV12-4	TRBD1	TRBJ1-4	CASSLRQGDEKLFF	TGTGCCAGCAGTTTAAGACAGGGGGATGAAAAACTGTTTTTT
many	TRBV6-6	NA	TRBJ1-4	CASSLGGPNEKLFF	TGTGCCAGCAGTCTGGGAGGGCCGAATGAAAAACTGTTTTTT
many	TRBV19	TRBD1	TRBJ1-3	CASRTGGPNTIYF	TGTGCCAGTCGGACAGGGGGCCCGAACACCATATATTTT
many	TRBV6-6	NA	TRBJ1-5	CASSFPQMDTQHF	TGTGCCAGCAGCTTCCCTCAGATGGATACCCAGCATTTT
many	TRBV28	NA	TRBJ1-6	CASSLPQGHSPLHF	TGTGCCAGCAGTTTACCGCAGGGACATTCACCCCTCCACTTT
NA	TRBV6-5	NA	TRBJ2-5	CASSQRQGTRETQYF	TGTGCCAGCAGTCAGAGGCAGGGGACTCGAGAGACCCAGTACTTC
many	TRBV27	NA	TRBJ2-1	CASRSGDEQFF	TGTGCCAGCAGATCTGGCGATGAGCAGTTCTTC
many	TRBV5-5	TRBD1	TRBJ2-4	CASTPGRTGGGNIQYF	TGTGCCAGCACGCCGGGGAGGACAGGGGGCGGTAACATTCAGTACTTC
few	TRBV20-1	NA	TRBJ1-1	CSARSGRLTGTEAFF	TGCAGTGCTAGATCGGGTAGACTAACGGGCACTGAAGCTTTCTTT
many	TRBV30	NA	TRBJ1-3	CAWSVGFGTIYF	TGTGCCTGGAGTGTGGGGTTTGGCACCATATATTTT
many	TRBV28	NA	TRBJ1-2	CATFGQNYGYTF	TGTGCCACCTTCGGACAGAATTATGGCTACACCTTC
NA	TRBV10-2	TRBD1	TRBJ2-7	CASRGTAVYEQYF	TGCGCCAGCAGAGGGACAGCAGTTTACGAGCAGTACTTC